This T cell receptor (beta chain) was sequenced in a study of T-cell reconstitution after alpha-beta-depleted transplantation in children. The authors prepared the TCRbeta library with unique molecular identifiers. Each CDR3 protein gets one entry after TCRdb re-called the PCR reads with MiXCR. This sample has 490,000 or so distinct CDR3 sequences, with 12% found just once. Sequenced here: PBMCs from the stem cell graft donor, sampled from the stem cell graft. The source of this sequence is a human donor who donated a stem cell graft to a child with combined immunodeficiency.

CDR3: CASSLVAVTHEQYF. Written as DNA, the CDR3 is TGTGCCAGCAGCTTGGTGGCGGTTACCCACGAGCAGTACTTC. V and J are TRBV5-6 and TRBJ2-7; unclear D gene. CDR3 length: 14 amino acids. Germline V gene sequence: CDR1 SGHDT, CDR2 YYEEEE. Trimming took 0 bases from V and 5 from J, leaving 12 bases between them.